This T cell receptor beta chain was sequenced for a study of tumor and adjacent non-tumor tissue in lung cancer. About the research overall: Patients comprised about a dozen adenocarcinoma, a couple of squamous cell carcinoma and 1 small cell lung cancer.

CDR1 and CDR2 (germline): MNHNY, SVGAGI (reference sequence). This CDR3 comprises 15 residues. Three rounds of nested PCR, following a modified ARM-PCR protocol, produced the TCRbeta library. TCRdb analysed the multiplex PCR reads with MiXCR anew, one entry per CDR3 protein. Of around 100,000 distinct CDR3 sequences listed, over 55% were seen once; the top ten hold roughly 18%. In regard to this clonotype: Antigen specificity is unknown. It may be a read error: a sequence one base away is much more abundant.

RNA was extracted from bulk tissue without any cell sorting. Distant lung tissue was collected more than 3 cm away from the tumor edge. Study results and caveats: Compared with tumor, normal lung showed significantly lower TCR diversity. Top 100 clones took a larger repertoire share in normal lung.

The chain combines TRBV6-6 with TRBJ2-5, with D perhaps TRBD1 (6 bases). Sequencing was performed on distant non-tumor lung tissue. The receptor was isolated from a man younger than 40 with non-small cell lung cancer. CDR3 sequence reads: CASSWGHMDQETQHF. In nucleotides, the CDR3 is TGTGCCAGCAGCTGGGGACACATGGACCAAGAGACCCAGCACTTC.